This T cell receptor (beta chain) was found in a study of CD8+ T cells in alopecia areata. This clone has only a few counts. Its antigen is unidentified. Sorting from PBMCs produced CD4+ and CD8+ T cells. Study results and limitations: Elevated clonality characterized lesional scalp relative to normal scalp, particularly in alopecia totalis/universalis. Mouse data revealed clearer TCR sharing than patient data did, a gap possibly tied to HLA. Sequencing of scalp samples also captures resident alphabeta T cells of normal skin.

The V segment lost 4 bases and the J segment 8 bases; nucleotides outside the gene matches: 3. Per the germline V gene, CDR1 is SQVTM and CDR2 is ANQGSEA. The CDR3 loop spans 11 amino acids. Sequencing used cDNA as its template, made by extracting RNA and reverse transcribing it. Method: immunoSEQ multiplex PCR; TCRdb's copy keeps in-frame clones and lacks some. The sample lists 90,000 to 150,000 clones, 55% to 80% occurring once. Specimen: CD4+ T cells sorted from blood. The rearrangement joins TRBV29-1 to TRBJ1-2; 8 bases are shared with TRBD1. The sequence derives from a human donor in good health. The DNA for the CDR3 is TGCAGCGTTGGGGGGACAGGCGGCTACACCTTC. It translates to CSVGGTGGYTF.